This T cell receptor beta chain comes out of a study of shared clonotypes between healthy human individuals. Study-level background: The study enrolled two women and three men aged 18 to 49.

The method was immunoSEQ multiplex PCR; TCRdb's version includes in-frame clones alone and lacks a portion of them. The table lists 1 million to 1.2 million clones, 70% to 85% of them singletons. J was trimmed by 1 base and V by 4 bases; bases with no gene match: 5. This CDR3 is built from 14 residues. Germline lookup yields CDR1 SGHDT and CDR2 YYEEEE. Material: memory CD4+ T cells from PBMCs. Indicated subset: CD45RA-negative fraction. This clonotype was sampled from a man aged 18 to 30 in good health. Some clones in this sample may be carry-over from other donors' samples. V usage is TRBV5-6 and J usage is TRBJ2-7, with 7 bases that match TRBD1. The CDR3 DNA follows: TGTGCCAGCAGCAGAACAGGGGCTTCCTACGAGCAGTACTTC. Translating it yields CASSRTGASYEQYF.